These 27 T cell receptor beta chains were all obtained from the same sample, sequenced in a study of T-cell reconstitution after alpha-beta-depleted transplantation in children (dated by TCRdb to the mid-2010s). The treatment or condition label of this sample denotes: allogeneic hematopoietic cell transplantation with graft depleted of TCRalphabeta T cells and CD19 B cells. The library was made by PCR. TCRdb names Illumina HiSeq 2500 as the instrument used. TCR library preparation used molecular barcoding, with unique molecular identifiers applied to normalize quantification of the TCRbeta repertoire. TCRdb reanalyzed the raw reads on its own, using fastp at Q25 for trimming and MiXCR for clone calling, and kept in-frame beta chains. Each entry merges the rows of one CDR3 protein and shows their most common DNA and genes. The table for this sample lists approximately 1,000,000 distinct CDR3 sequences; around 30% of them were counted only once. The top ten constitute about 28% of the sample.

The sample here was PBMCs, mostly from graft donor cells, taken 360 days after TCRalphabeta/CD19-depleted stem cell transplant. Receptors were obtained from a boy under two years old who had a stem cell transplant for SCID, so the T cells may come from the graft donor.

J is TRBJ2-1 and V is TRBV7-3, with 8 bases matching TRBD2. J gave up 6 bases and V 1 base, and 11 bases lay outside the gene matches. Germline CDR1 is SGHTA and CDR2 is FQGTGA. This CDR3 region has 17 residues. The CDR3 sequence is CASSLNRGGPGINEQFF. The DNA of the CDR3 is TGTGCCAGCAGCTTAAATCGGGGGGGACCCGGGATCAATGAGCAGTTCTTC.

The chain uses TRBV10-3 and TRBJ1-2; the D gene is possibly TRBD1 (6 bases). Germline values: CDR1 ENHRY, CDR2 SYGVKD. Trimming stripped 10 bases from V and 2 bases from J, with 14 bases between. The CDR3 extends over 13 amino acids. The CDR3 loop reads CATRGTNNYGYTF. CDR3 DNA sequence: TGTGCCACCCGGGGGACAAACAACTATGGCTACACCTTC.

The V and J genes are TRBV7-2 and TRBJ1-2, with D unresolved. The V gene's germline CDR1 is SGHTA and CDR2 FQGNSA. Trimming shortened V by 5 bases and J by 7 bases, and 11 bases separated the two germline ends. CDR3 length: 12 residues. The CDR3 DNA is TGTGCCAGCAGCGTCACTATCGGTGGCTACACCTTC. Translated, it gives CASSVTIGGYTF.

The chain joins TRBV9 to TRBJ2-1, with unresolved D. Trimming cost V 4 bases and J 2 bases, with 13 bases left between them. Germline CDR1 SGDLS, CDR2 YYNGEE. CDR3 length: 15 residues. The CDR3 protein is CASSPWGFPYNEQFF. CDR3 in DNA: TGTGCCAGCAGCCCCTGGGGATTTCCCTACAATGAGCAGTTCTTC.

A few counts support this clonotype. V and J are TRBV5-1 and TRBJ2-2, with D unresolved. Germline V CDR1 and CDR2: SGHRS, YFSETQ. CDR3 length equals 15 residues. The germline V and J ends were trimmed by 7 bases and 6 bases, with 19 bases remaining between them. CDR3 in DNA: TGCGCCAGCGCCCCCGCACCTTCGAGGCCCGGGGAGCTGTTTTTT. Translated: CASAPAPSRPGELFF.

CDR3 DNA: TGTGCCAGCAGCCTGGGACCCCTAAGCTCCTACAATGAGCAGTTCTTC. Translation gives CASSLGPLSSYNEQFF. This rearrangement joins TRBV12-3 or TRBV12-4 to TRBJ2-1; either TRBD1 or TRBD2 may supply D (5 bases each). The CDR3 contains 16 residues. V gave up 6 bases and J gave up 0 bases, with 15 bases separating them.

The sample holds many counts of this clonotype. The chain has TRBV28 and TRBJ1-1; D unresolved. Germline V gives CDR1 MDHEN, CDR2 SYDVKM. The germline V and J ends were trimmed by 6 bases and 5 bases, with 13 bases remaining between them. The CDR3 contains 13 residues. The CDR3 spells CASSPDGLTEAFF. The CDR3 nucleotides read TGTGCCAGCAGCCCGGACGGGTTAACTGAAGCTTTCTTT.

This clonotype was observed a handful of times. This sequence joins TRBV5-1 and TRBJ1-1; D might be TRBD1 (5 bases). This CDR3 contains 15 residues. V was cut by 4 bases and J by 0 bases, with 13 bases left in between. From germline, CDR1 is SGHRS and CDR2 YFSETQ. The CDR3 loop reads CASSDPGAVNTEAFF. The CDR3 DNA follows: TGCGCCAGCAGCGATCCCGGGGCCGTGAACACTGAAGCTTTCTTT.

The V gene is TRBV27, the J gene TRBJ2-1, with 15 bases aligning to TRBD2. CDR3 length: 17 residues. V dropped 7 bases and J dropped 6; count of bases not matched to a gene: 10. Germline lookup yields CDR1 MNHEY and CDR2 SMNVEV (reference sequence). CDR3 sequence reads: CASTSHGTSGGSNEQFF. CDR3 nucleotide sequence: TGTGCCAGCACCTCCCACGGGACTAGCGGGGGGTCCAATGAGCAGTTCTTC.

Only a few counts were recorded for this clonotype. This chain links TRBV7-2 with TRBJ1-2; D gene unclear. V was clipped by 3 bases and J by 4 bases, with 18 bases between them. Germline CDR1 reads SGHTA; CDR2 reads FQGNSA. This CDR3 has 16 amino acids. The CDR3 is CASSFLDIAKGYGYTF. DNA for the CDR3: TGTGCCAGCAGCTTCCTTGATATCGCAAAGGGCTATGGCTACACCTTC.

In its sample, this clonotype was seen many times. The chain couples TRBV6-5 to TRBJ2-3; the match to TRBD2 covers 7 bases. The CDR3 runs to 17 residues. The V gene end was trimmed by 5 bases and the J gene end by 3 bases; junction bases not matched to a gene: 14. The germline gives CDR1 MNHEY, CDR2 SVGAGI. The CDR3 DNA reads as TGTGCCAGCAGTCCTAACCTCGGGACTACTAGGACAGATACGCAGTATTTT. Protein product: CASSPNLGTTRTDTQYF.

The CDR3 sequence: CASSFETGYSNQPQHF. The CDR3 bases are TGTGCCAGCAGTTTCGAAACAGGGTATAGCAATCAGCCCCAGCATTTT. The gene calls are TRBV12-3 or TRBV12-4 and TRBJ1-5; D possibly corresponds to TRBD1 (6 bases). This CDR3 region has 16 residues. The ends were cut back, 3 bases at V and 0 bases at J, with 12 bases in the middle.

The chain has TRBV12-3 or TRBV12-4 and TRBJ2-3; 7 bases agree with TRBD1. This CDR3 has 16 amino acids. V lost 4 bases, J lost 4 bases, and 11 bases stayed unmatched. The CDR3 DNA follows: TGTGCCAGCAGTTCGGACAGGTCGGCGGCTTCAGATACGCAGTATTTT. It codes for CASSSDRSAASDTQYF.

This clonotype was seen a few times. The chain couples TRBV5-1 to TRBJ2-7; possibly TRBD1 for D (6 bases). The V gene's germline CDR1 is SGHRS and CDR2 YFSETQ. V shed 4 bases and J shed 0 bases, with 14 bases lying between them. The CDR3 contains 15 residues. The CDR3 protein is CASSPGHFSSYEQYF. CDR3 coding DNA: TGCGCCAGCAGCCCGGGACACTTCAGCTCCTACGAGCAGTACTTC.

The genes are TRBV9 and TRBJ1-5; no reliable D call. Trimming took off 1 base at V and 9 bases at J, with 11 bases between the two ends. Germline V gene lookup returns CDR1 SGDLS and CDR2 YYNGEE. CDR3 length equals 13 residues. The CDR3 protein is CASSVTSEGPQHF. In nucleotides, the CDR3 is TGTGCCAGCAGCGTAACTTCTGAGGGGCCCCAGCATTTT.

The chain combines TRBV29-1 with TRBJ2-2; 7 nucleotides agree with TRBD1. Per the germline V gene, CDR1 is SQVTM and CDR2 is ANQGSEA. J lost 4 bases, V lost 1 base, and 6 bases had no gene match. The CDR3 sequence is 15 residues long. The CDR3 nucleotides are TGCAGCGTTGAAGCCAGGGGGAGAGTCACCGGGGAGCTGTTTTTT. Its protein is CSVEARGRVTGELFF.

Only a few counts were recorded for this clonotype. This chain joins TRBV20-1 and TRBJ2-1, with a weak D call TRBD2 (6 bases). The germline V gene encodes CDR1 DFQATT and CDR2 SNEGSKA (reference sequence). The CDR3 has 16 residues. Trimming shortened V by 4 bases and J by 0 bases, and 16 bases separated the two germline ends. The CDR3 nucleotides read TGCAGTGCTAACCTGTTTGCCGGGGGCTCCTACAATGAGCAGTTCTTC. It codes for CSANLFAGGSYNEQFF.

This clonotype was counted between two and nine times. The chain combines TRBV7-2 with TRBJ2-3; 8 nucleotides align to TRBD2. This CDR3 comprises 15 residues. Trimming cost V 2 bases and J 5 bases; bases outside gene matches: 6. Germline V gene lookup returns CDR1 SGHTA and CDR2 FQGNSA. DNA of the CDR3: TGTGCCAGCAGCTTAAGGCGGGGGGTACGAGATACGCAGTATTTT. Translated: CASSLRRGVRDTQYF. The whole variable domain, filled in from reference TRBV7-2 and TRBJ2-3, reads GAGVSQSPSNKVTEKGKDVELRCDPISGHTALYWYRQSLGQGLEFLIYFQGNSAPDKSGLPSDRFSAERTGGSVSTLTIQRTQQEDSAVYLCASSLRRGVRDTQYFGPGTRLTVL.

The genes are TRBV5-6 and TRBJ1-6, with D maybe TRBD1 (5 bases). Germline CDR1 SGHDT, CDR2 YYEEEE. The germline V and J ends were trimmed by 0 bases and 5 bases, with 9 bases remaining between them. CDR3 size: 15 residues. CDR3 loop: CASSLGGDHNSPLHF. The DNA for the CDR3 is TGTGCCAGCAGCTTGGGAGGGGACCATAATTCACCCCTCCACTTT.

The CDR3 region has the DNA TGTGCCAGCAGAGAAACACAAGACAGGGGGAAAAACATTCAGTACTTC. This codes for CASRETQDRGKNIQYF. The J gene is TRBJ2-4, the V gene TRBV2, with 9 positions matching TRBD1. V lost 6 bases, J lost 4 bases, and 10 bases stayed unmatched. The CDR3 covers 16 residues. Germline V gives CDR1 SNHLY, CDR2 FYNNEI.

This clonotype was counted a few times. The chain joins TRBV12-3 or TRBV12-4 to TRBJ1-2; D unclear. The CDR3 sequence is 14 residues long. Trimming cost V 6 bases and J 8 bases, with 19 bases left between them. The DNA of the CDR3 is TGTGCCAGCAGCTACGAAGGACGGGTGGGGGGCTACACCTTC. Amino acids: CASSYEGRVGGYTF.

This clonotype has just a few counts. The chain uses TRBV20-1 and TRBJ2-7; tentative D call: TRBD2 (6 bases). The V gene lost 0 bases and the J gene lost 1 base, with 10 bases spanning the gap. This CDR3 spans 14 amino acids. CDR1 and CDR2 (germline): DFQATT, SNEGSKA (reference sequence). The CDR3 is CSARERGGSYEQYF. The CDR3 DNA reads as TGCAGTGCTAGAGAGCGGGGTGGGTCCTACGAGCAGTACTTC.

This clonotype was seen more than once but under ten times. This chain uses TRBV29-1 with TRBJ1-1, with D perhaps matching TRBD1 (6 bases). V lost 3 bases to trimming and J lost 4 bases, with 15 bases between them. In germline, CDR1 is SQVTM, CDR2 ANQGSEA. The CDR3 loop spans 14 amino acids. CDR3 residues: CSVDRGGPGTEAFF. Written as DNA, the CDR3 is TGCAGCGTTGATAGGGGGGGGCCCGGCACTGAAGCTTTCTTT.

At least ten counts were recorded for this clonotype. V is TRBV4-3 and J is TRBJ2-1, with D perhaps TRBD1 or TRBD2 (5 bases each). Per germline, CDR1 LGHNA and CDR2 YSLEER. The CDR3 consists of 15 residues. Trimming removed 1 base from V and 6 bases from J, with 13 bases in between. In nucleotides, the CDR3 is TGCGCCAGCAGCCAAGGTAGCGAAGGGGTCAATGAGCAGTTCTTC. This gives the protein CASSQGSEGVNEQFF.

This clonotype occurred a few times. This rearrangement joins TRBV3-1 to TRBJ2-7; D gene uncertain. This CDR3 has 13 residues. V lost 6 bases and J 6 bases, leaving 15 bases between the germline ends. Germline values: CDR1 LGHDT, CDR2 YNNKEL (reference sequence). The CDR3 protein is CASSSPRAGEQYF. CDR3 in DNA: TGTGCCAGCAGTAGTCCCCGCGCCGGCGAGCAGTACTTC.

The chain combines TRBV2 with TRBJ2-4; D is ambiguous. Germline V CDR1 and CDR2: SNHLY, FYNNEI. V was trimmed by 7 bases and J by 1 base, leaving 14 bases between them. The CDR3 sequence is 15 residues long. CDR3 protein: CASMRELGAKNIQYF. The CDR3 DNA sequence: TGTGCCAGCATGCGCGAACTGGGGGCCAAAAACATTCAGTACTTC. The whole variable domain, remainder taken from reference TRBV2 and TRBJ2-4, is EPEVTQTPSHQVTQMGQEVILRCVPISNHLYFYWYRQILGQKVEFLVSFYNNEISEKSEIFDDQFSVERPDGSNFTLKIRSTKLEDSAMYFCASMRELGAKNIQYFGAGTRLSVL.

The J gene is TRBJ2-3, the V gene TRBV7-2, with D perhaps matching TRBD1 (6 bases). V lost 6 bases and J 0 bases, leaving 13 bases between the germline ends. Germline CDR1 is SGHTA and CDR2 is FQGNSA. The CDR3 has 15 residues. CDR3: CASRLQGHSTDTQYF. CDR3 DNA: TGTGCCAGCAGATTACAGGGCCATAGCACAGATACGCAGTATTTT. Filled out from reference TRBV7-2 and TRBJ2-3, the complete variable domain reads GAGVSQSPSNKVTEKGKDVELRCDPISGHTALYWYRQSLGQGLEFLIYFQGNSAPDKSGLPSDRFSAERTGGSVSTLTIQRTQQEDSAVYLCASRLQGHSTDTQYFGPGTRLTVL.